These 7 T cell receptor beta chains came from one sample sequenced in a study of regulatory T cells in long-lasting Graves disease. Building of the TCR beta libraries involved iRepertoire HTBI primers and Arm-PCR of CDR3 regions. Via MiXCR, TCRdb re-called the multiplex PCR reads, giving one row per CDR3 protein. This sample has under 450,000 distinct CDR3 sequences, with 20% to 25% found just once. As to time point: persistent/refractory GD, antithyroid drugs over 5 years with positive TRAb. The TCR library was made from RNA that had been extracted from PBMCs in TRIzol. The sample was peripheral blood mononuclear cells (PBMCs), taken when the disease was refractory, from a patient treated with antithyroid drugs. Receptors originate from a woman in her thirties or forties with Graves disease.

The J gene is TRBJ1-1, the V gene TRBV30, with D perhaps TRBD1 (5 bases). The CDR3 contains 14 residues. V was cut by 7 bases and J by 0 bases, with 15 bases left in between. Germline lookup yields CDR1 GTSNPN and CDR2 SVGIG (reference sequence). CDR3 nucleotide sequence: TGTGCCTACACACGACAGAGGCTGAACACTGAAGCTTTCTTT. Its protein is CAYTRQRLNTEAFF.

This clonotype occurred a few times. The gene calls are TRBV5-1 and TRBJ2-7; D perhaps matches TRBD2 (6 bases). CDR1 SGHRS and CDR2 YFSETQ come from the germline V gene. Trimming took off 3 bases at V and 6 bases at J, with 10 bases between the two ends. This CDR3 spans 12 amino acids. The CDR3 loop reads CASSWRGAEQYF. The CDR3 DNA is TGCGCCAGCAGCTGGCGGGGCGCCGAGCAGTACTTC.

The rearrangement links TRBV30 to TRBJ2-2; D might be TRBD1 or TRBD2, each matching 6 bases. The CDR3 covers 16 residues. Germline CDR1 reads GTSNPN; CDR2 reads SVGIG (reference sequence). The V end was cut by 5 bases, the J end by 0 bases, with 16 bases between. The CDR3 nucleotides are TGTGCCTGGTCGAGGGGGGCTCCGACGAACACCGGGGAGCTGTTTTTT. Residues: CAWSRGAPTNTGELFF.

CDR3 amino acids: CSAATLSKDTQYF. The CDR3 region has the DNA TGCAGCGCCGCTACGCTCTCCAAAGATACGCAGTATTTT. V and J are TRBV29-1 and TRBJ2-3; D unresolved. This CDR3 has 13 residues. The V gene lost 7 bases and the J gene lost 5 bases, with 16 bases spanning the gap. Germline CDR1 is SQVTM and CDR2 is ANQGSEA.

This clonotype was counted between two and nine times. The V gene is TRBV7-3, the J gene TRBJ2-2; 7 nucleotides align to TRBD2. The V gene end was trimmed by 5 bases and the J gene end by 6 bases; junction bases not matched to a gene: 6. The CDR3 sequence is 14 residues long. Germline values: CDR1 SGHTA, CDR2 FQGTGA. The CDR3 protein is CASSTQTSAGELFF. The CDR3 DNA reads as TGTGCCAGCAGCACCCAAACTAGCGCCGGGGAGCTGTTTTTT.

Comments on this clonotype: A far larger clone differs by one base, so this is likely a read error. The rearrangement uses TRBV6-2 or TRBV6-3 and TRBJ2-7; D call uncertain. This CDR3 is built from 11 residues. Trimming cost V 6 bases and J 2 bases, with 5 bases left between them. Germline V CDR1 and CDR2: MNHEY, SVGEGT. The CDR3 loop reads CASRTTYEQYF. The CDR3 nucleotides read TGTGCCAGCAGGACCACCTACGAGCAGTACTTC.

This clonotype turned up a few times. The chain couples TRBV10-2 to TRBJ2-7; D remains unclear. This CDR3 spans 12 amino acids. Germline CDR1 reads WSHSY; CDR2 reads SAAADI. Trimming left V 6 bases short and J 3 bases short, with 9 bases between. CDR3 loop: CASRDFNYEQYF. The DNA for the CDR3 is TGCGCCAGCAGGGATTTCAACTACGAGCAGTACTTC.